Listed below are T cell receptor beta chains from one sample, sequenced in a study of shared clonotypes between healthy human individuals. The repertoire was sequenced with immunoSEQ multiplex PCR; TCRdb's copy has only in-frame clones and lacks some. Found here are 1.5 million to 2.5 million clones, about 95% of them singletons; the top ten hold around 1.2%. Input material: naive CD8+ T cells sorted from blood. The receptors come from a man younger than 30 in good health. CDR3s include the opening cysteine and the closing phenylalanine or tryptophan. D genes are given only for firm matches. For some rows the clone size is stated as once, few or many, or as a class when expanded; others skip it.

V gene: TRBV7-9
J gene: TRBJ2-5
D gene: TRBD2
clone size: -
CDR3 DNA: TGTGCCAGCAGCCCTAGCACTAGCGGAGGTCAAGAGACCCAGTACTTC
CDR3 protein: CASSPSTSGGQETQYF

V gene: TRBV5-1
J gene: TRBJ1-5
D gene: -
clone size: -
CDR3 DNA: TGCGCCAGCAGCTTAGCCAGCAGGACATATCAGCCCCAGCATTTT
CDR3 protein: CASSLASRTYQPQHF

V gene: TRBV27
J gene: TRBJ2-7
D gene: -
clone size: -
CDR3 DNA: TGTGCCAGCAGTTTCCTCTCCCCCATACAGGGATCCTACGAGCAGTACTTC
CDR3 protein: CASSFLSPIQGSYEQYF

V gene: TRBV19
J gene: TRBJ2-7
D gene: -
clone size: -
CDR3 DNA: TGTGCCAGTAGTATATGGGGATCCGAGCAGTACTTC
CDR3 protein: CASSIWGSEQYF

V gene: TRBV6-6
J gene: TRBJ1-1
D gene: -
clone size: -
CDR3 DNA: TGTGCCAGCAGTTTGGAGGCTCTCGTCACTGAAGCTTTCTTT
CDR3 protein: CASSLEALVTEAFF

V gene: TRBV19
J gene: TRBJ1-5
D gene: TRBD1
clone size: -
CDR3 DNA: TGTGCCAGTAGTATTTTTGGGACAGGGCTCTATAGCAATCAGCCCCAGCATTTT
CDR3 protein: CASSIFGTGLYSNQPQHF

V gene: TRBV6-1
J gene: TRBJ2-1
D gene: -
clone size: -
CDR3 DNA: TGTGCCAGCAGTGAAGCGGACGCACTCGAGCAGTTCTTC
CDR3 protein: CASSEADALEQFF

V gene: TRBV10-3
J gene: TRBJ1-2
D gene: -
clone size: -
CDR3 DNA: TGTGCCATCAGTGCCGCTATCTATGGCTACACCTTC
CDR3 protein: CAISAAIYGYTF

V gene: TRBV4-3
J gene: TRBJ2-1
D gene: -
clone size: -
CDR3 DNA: TGCGCCAGCAGCCAAGATCCGGGAGAAGGGGTAAATGAGCAGTTCTTC
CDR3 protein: CASSQDPGEGVNEQFF

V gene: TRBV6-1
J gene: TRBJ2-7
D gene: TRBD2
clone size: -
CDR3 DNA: TGTGCCAGCACCTTTGGGGGGGAGCGGAACTTC
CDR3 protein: CASTFGGERNF

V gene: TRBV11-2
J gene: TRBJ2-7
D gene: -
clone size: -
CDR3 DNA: TGTGCCAGCAGCTTAGTAAGTGCCACCTACGATGAGCAGTACTTC
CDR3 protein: CASSLVSATYDEQYF

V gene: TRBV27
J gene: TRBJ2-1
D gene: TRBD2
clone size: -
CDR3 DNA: TGTGCCAGCAGTTCGGGACTAGCGGGGTTCTCCTACAATGAGCAGTTCTTC
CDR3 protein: CASSSGLAGFSYNEQFF

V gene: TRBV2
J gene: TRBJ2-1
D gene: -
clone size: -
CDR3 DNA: TGTGCCAGCTCACAAGGAAATGAGCAGTTCTTC
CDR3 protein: CASSQGNEQFF

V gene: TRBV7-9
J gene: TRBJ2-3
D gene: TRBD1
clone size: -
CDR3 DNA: TGTGCCAGCAGCTTAGTTACAGGGGGTACAGATACGCAGTATTTT
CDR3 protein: CASSLVTGGTDTQYF

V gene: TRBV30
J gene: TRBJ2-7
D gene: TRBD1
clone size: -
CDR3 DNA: TGTGCCTGGAGTTGGGGGACAGGGATCTACGAGCAGTACTTC
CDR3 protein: CAWSWGTGIYEQYF

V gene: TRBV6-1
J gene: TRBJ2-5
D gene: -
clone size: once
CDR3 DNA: TGTGCCAGCACCTATGGAGGGGAGGAGGAGACCCAGTACTTC
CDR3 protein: CASTYGGEEETQYF

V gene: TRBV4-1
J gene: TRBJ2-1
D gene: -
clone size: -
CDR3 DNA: TGCGCCACCGCCCCGACCCCCTCCTACAATGAGCAGTTCTTC
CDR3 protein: CATAPTPSYNEQFF

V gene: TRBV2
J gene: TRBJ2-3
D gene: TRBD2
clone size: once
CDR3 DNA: TGTGCCAGCAGTGACCTAGGGACTAGCGCCACAGATACGCAGTATTTT
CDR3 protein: CASSDLGTSATDTQYF

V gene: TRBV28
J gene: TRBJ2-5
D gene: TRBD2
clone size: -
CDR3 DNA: TGTGCCAGCAGTTCCCCCCTAGCGGGGGGCTTACAAGAGACCCAGTACTTC
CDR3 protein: CASSSPLAGGLQETQYF

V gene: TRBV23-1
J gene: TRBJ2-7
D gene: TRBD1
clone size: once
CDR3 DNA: TGCGCCAGCGGGGAGACAGGGATCAGGGACGAGCAGTACTTC
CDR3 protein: CASGETGIRDEQYF

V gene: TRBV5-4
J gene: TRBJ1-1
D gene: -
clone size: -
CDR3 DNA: TGTGCCAGCAGCGTTACAGGGTCCTACACTGAAGCTTTCTTT
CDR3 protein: CASSVTGSYTEAFF

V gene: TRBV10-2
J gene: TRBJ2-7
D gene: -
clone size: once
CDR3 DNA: TGCGCCAGCAATCCGGAGAGGACCTACGAGCAGTACTTC
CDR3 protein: CASNPERTYEQYF

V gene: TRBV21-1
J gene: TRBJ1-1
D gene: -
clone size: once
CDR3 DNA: TGTGCCAGCAGCATTCTCCCGGACAGGGAGAGGAACACTGAAGCTTTCTTT
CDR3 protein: CASSILPDRERNTEAFF

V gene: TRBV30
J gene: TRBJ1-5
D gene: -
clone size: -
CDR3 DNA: TGTGCCTGGACCTCCGGGGCGCGGAGCAATCAGCCCCAGCATTTT
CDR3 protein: CAWTSGARSNQPQHF

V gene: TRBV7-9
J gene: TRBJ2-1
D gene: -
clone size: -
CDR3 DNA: TGTGCCAGCAGCTTAGTAACGGGAGAGGAGGATGAGCAGTTCTTC
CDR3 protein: CASSLVTGEEDEQFF

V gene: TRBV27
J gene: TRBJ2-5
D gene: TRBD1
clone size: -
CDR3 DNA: TGTGCCAGCAGTTTATACCTCGGGACAGCGGAGACCCAGTACTTC
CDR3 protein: CASSLYLGTAETQYF

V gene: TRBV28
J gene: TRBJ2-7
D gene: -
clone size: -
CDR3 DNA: TGTGCCAGCAGTTTCAGCTACGAGCAGTACTTC
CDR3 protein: CASSFSYEQYF

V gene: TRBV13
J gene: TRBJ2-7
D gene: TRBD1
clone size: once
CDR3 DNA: TGTGCCAGCAGCTCACGGGACAGGTCCTACGAGCAGTACTTC
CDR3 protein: CASSSRDRSYEQYF

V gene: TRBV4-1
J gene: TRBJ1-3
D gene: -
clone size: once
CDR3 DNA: TGCGCCAGCAGCCAAGGCCCAGGGATCGGAAACACCATATATTTT
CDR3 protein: CASSQGPGIGNTIYF

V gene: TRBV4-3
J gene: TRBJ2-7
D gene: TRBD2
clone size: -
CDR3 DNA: TGCGCCAGCAGCCAATCTATTTCCGGGACTAGCGGGATCAGTTCCTACGAGCAGTACTTC
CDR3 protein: CASSQSISGTSGISSYEQYF

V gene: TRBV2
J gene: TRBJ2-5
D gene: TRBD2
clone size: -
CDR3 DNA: TGTGCCAGCAGCCCCGGGACTACCTCCGCGGAGACCCAGTACTTC
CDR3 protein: CASSPGTTSAETQYF

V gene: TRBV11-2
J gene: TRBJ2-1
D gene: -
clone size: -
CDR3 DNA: TGTGCCAGCAGCTGGACAGTTGCGGGAGACAATGAGCAGTTCTTC
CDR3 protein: CASSWTVAGDNEQFF

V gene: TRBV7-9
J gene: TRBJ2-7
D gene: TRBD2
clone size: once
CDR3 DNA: TGTGCCAGCGCAATACTAGCGGACTCCTACGAGCAGTACTTC
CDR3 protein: CASAILADSYEQYF

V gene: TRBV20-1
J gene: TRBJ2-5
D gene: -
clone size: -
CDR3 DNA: TGCAGTGCTCAGCGGGAGACCCAGTACTTC
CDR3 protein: CSAQRETQYF

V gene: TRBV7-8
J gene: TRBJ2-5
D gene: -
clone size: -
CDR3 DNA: TGTGCCAGCAGCTTAGGGGCAGCCTTCAGGGAAACCCAGTACTTC
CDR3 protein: CASSLGAAFRETQYF

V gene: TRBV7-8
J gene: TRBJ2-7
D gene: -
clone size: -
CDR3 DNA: TGTGCCAGCAGCTCTAACCTTGACTACGAGCAGTACTTC
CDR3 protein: CASSSNLDYEQYF

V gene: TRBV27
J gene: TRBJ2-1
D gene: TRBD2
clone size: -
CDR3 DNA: TGTGCCAGCAGTTACGGGAGGGCCGGCAATGAGCAGTTCTTC
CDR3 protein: CASSYGRAGNEQFF

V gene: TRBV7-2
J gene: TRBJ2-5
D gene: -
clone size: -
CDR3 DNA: TGTGCCAGCAGCTTGGTCCACCTGGCGGAACAAGAGACCCAGTACTTC
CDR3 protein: CASSLVHLAEQETQYF

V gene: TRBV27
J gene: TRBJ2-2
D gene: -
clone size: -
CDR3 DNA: TGTGCCAGCAGTTTATTGGGGGACGGGGAGCTGTTTTTT
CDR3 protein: CASSLLGDGELFF

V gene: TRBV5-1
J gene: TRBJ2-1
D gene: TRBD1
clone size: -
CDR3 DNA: TGCGCCAGCACATACCAGACAGGGCCCTACAATGAGCAGTTCTTC
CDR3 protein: CASTYQTGPYNEQFF

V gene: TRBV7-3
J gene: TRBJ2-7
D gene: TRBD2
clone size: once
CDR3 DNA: TGTGCCAGCAGCTTAACGGGACTAGCCGAGTCGGCATGGGAGCAGTACTTC
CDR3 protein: CASSLTGLAESAWEQYF